This record looks at one T cell receptor (beta chain) sequence and its context. Antigen unknown. This entry belongs to a study of T cell responses to AZD1222 COVID-19 vaccine. Overall study: Second-dose schedules of about 4 or about 12 weeks were combined. Study outcomes and limitations: White British donors predominated, females outnumbered males, and clonal diversity was possibly underestimated. Vaccine-associated CD4 TCRs spanned spike, dominant at 160-218 and 743-854. Reports say nearly half of spike-specific TCRs go after unmutated variant regions.

Profiling relied on immunoSEQ multiplex PCR, and the TCRdb table lists in-frame clones only, not all of them. This sample has about 170,000 clones, with 93% found just once. Deletions cut 1 base from V and 4 bases from J, with 20 bases between. The germline V gene encodes CDR1 SGHVS and CDR2 FQNEAQ. The CDR3 loop spans 18 amino acids. Sequences were derived from peripheral blood, sampled on day 0 of AZD1222 vaccination. This receptor was obtained from an adult in good health. The chain uses TRBV7-8 and TRBJ1-5; tentative D call: TRBD1 (6 bases). CDR3 sequence (DNA): TGTGCCAGCAGCTTAGTAGTTGGGGGCAGGGTGGCGAATCAGCCCCAGCATTTT. Amino acid sequence: CASSLVVGGRVANQPQHF.